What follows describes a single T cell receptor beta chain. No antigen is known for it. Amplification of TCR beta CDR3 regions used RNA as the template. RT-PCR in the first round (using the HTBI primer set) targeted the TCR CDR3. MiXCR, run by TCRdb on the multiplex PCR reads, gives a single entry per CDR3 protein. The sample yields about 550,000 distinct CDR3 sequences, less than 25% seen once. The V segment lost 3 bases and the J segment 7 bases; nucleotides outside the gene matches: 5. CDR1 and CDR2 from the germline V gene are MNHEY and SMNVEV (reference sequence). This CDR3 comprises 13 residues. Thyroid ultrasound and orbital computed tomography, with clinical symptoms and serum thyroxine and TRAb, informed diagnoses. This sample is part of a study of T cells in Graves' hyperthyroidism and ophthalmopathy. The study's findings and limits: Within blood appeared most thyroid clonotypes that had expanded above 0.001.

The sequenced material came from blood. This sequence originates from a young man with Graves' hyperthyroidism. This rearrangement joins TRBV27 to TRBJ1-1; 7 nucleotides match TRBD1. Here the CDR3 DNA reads TGTGCCAGCAGTTTTAACGGACAGGATGAAGCTTTCTTT. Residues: CASSFNGQDEAFF.